This TCR beta chain was sequenced for a study of shared clonotypes between healthy human individuals. This clone has a handful of counts. This CDR3 comprises 14 residues. Germline CDR1 MGHRA, CDR2 YSYEKL. V lost 0 bases to trimming and J lost 3 bases, with 8 bases between them. Profiled with immunoSEQ multiplex PCR; TCRdb holds only in-frame clones, not every one. The table has a few million clones, roughly 90% seen once; the top ten hold around 0.4%. The source is a man in his late teens or twenties in good health. Some clones in this sample may be carry-over from other donors' samples. What was sequenced was naive CD4+ T cells from PBMCs. The subset denotes: CD45RA+ positively selected. The chain couples TRBV4-1 to TRBJ1-2; no clear D. Written as DNA, the CDR3 is TGCGCCAGCAGCCAAGACAGGAGGTACTATGGCTACACCTTC. It yields the protein CASSQDRRYYGYTF.